The 22 T cell receptor beta chains below come from one sample, sequenced in a study of long-term antiretroviral therapy in people with HIV. Sequencing used immunoSEQ v3.0 at survey level. Here immunoSEQ multiplex PCR was the method, and the copy in TCRdb shows in-frame clones only, minus some. This table holds 20,000 to 25,000 clones, about four fifths found once. The source was unsorted PBMCs, collected 3 years after starting antiretroviral therapy. The receptors derive from a man aged 18 to 35 with HIV.

The genes are TRBV6-1 and TRBJ2-3, with a weak D call TRBD2 (7 bases). The CDR3 contains 13 residues. From germline, CDR1 is MNHNS and CDR2 SASEGT. V lost 9 bases to trimming and J lost 2 bases, with 12 bases between them. Here the CDR3 DNA reads TGTGCCAGTCGGGGGGCAGCCACAGATACGCAGTATTTT. Encoded protein: CASRGAATDTQYF.

This clone has more than one count but fewer than ten. The chain combines TRBV5-1 with TRBJ2-2; tentative D call: TRBD1 (6 bases). The CDR3 length is 14 residues. Per the germline V gene, CDR1 is SGHRS and CDR2 is YFSETQ. Trimming removed 2 bases at V and 1 base at J, with 6 bases between. In DNA, the CDR3 is TGCGCCAGCAGCTTACAGGGGAACACCGGGGAGCTGTTTTTT. Amino acid sequence: CASSLQGNTGELFF.

The chain links TRBV9 to TRBJ2-3; the match to TRBD2 covers 13 bases. Germline loops: CDR1 SGDLS, CDR2 YYNGEE. V lost 4 bases to trimming and J lost 6 bases; unmatched junction nucleotides: 11. CDR3 length: 17 amino acids. CDR3 in DNA: TGTGCCAGCAGCCCGGGACTAGCGGGGCCCCCCCGGGATACGCAGTATTTT. This sequence encodes CASSPGLAGPPRDTQYF.

The V and J genes are TRBV6-5 and TRBJ1-2; 8 bases match TRBD1. The CDR3 contains 15 residues. Per germline, CDR1 MNHEY and CDR2 SVGAGI. After removal of 0 bases from V and 8 bases from J, the junction contained 8 bases not matched to a gene. In nucleotides, the CDR3 is TGTGCCAGCAGTTACTCAGGCAGGGCAGGGGGCGGCTACACCTTC. This gives the protein CASSYSGRAGGGYTF.

There are a few counts of this clone. This sequence joins TRBV27 and TRBJ1-6, with D possibly matching TRBD1 (5 bases). Per germline, CDR1 MNHEY and CDR2 SMNVEV (reference sequence). This CDR3 comprises 18 residues. V shed 1 base and J shed 7 bases, with 20 bases lying between them. CDR3 in amino acids: CASSLWSVGVGSNSPLHF. CDR3 nucleotides: TGTGCCAGCAGTTTATGGTCGGTAGGGGTCGGGTCCAATTCACCCCTCCACTTT.

Details on this clone: The germline gene is not matched at one end of the junction; a read error may be the cause. J is TRBJ1-2 and V is TRBV5-1; D might be TRBD1 (6 bases). Germline loops: CDR1 SGHRS, CDR2 YFSETQ. The CDR3 is 17 residues long. The CDR3 DNA is TGCGCCAGCAGCTTAGGGATCTGGAGGGGGGAATTCGTCCCTGGGGCCTTC. Its translation is CASSLGIWRGEFVPGAF.

This clone was seen a handful of times. The V call is TRBV5-4, the J call TRBJ1-1; the D is unclear. The germline gives CDR1 SGHNT, CDR2 YYREEE (reference sequence). The CDR3 runs to 14 residues. V dropped 0 bases and J dropped 8 bases, with 14 bases sitting between them. The CDR3 region is CASSLVDLGTEAFF. The CDR3 DNA reads as TGTGCCAGCAGCTTGGTGGACCTCGGCACCGAAGCTTTCTTT.

The chain uses TRBV30 and TRBJ1-1, with D tentatively TRBD1 (5 bases). CDR3 length equals 14 residues. The germline V and J ends were trimmed by 1 base and 5 bases, with 14 bases remaining between them. The germline CDR1 and CDR2 sequences are GTSNPN and SVGIG (reference sequence). The CDR3 protein is CAWSAPWGRTEAFF. As DNA, the CDR3 is TGTGCCTGGAGTGCGCCTTGGGGACGGACTGAAGCTTTCTTT.

The chain recombines TRBV19 with TRBJ1-4, with D uncertain. Germline V gene sequence: CDR1 LNHDA, CDR2 SQIVND (reference sequence). V was trimmed by 4 bases and J by 1 base, leaving 4 bases between them. The CDR3 consists of 13 residues. The CDR3 DNA follows: TGTGCCAGTAGTAGGGGAACTAATGAAAAACTGTTTTTT. Translation: CASSRGTNEKLFF.

The gene calls are TRBV9 and TRBJ2-5, with D uncertain. In germline, CDR1 is SGDLS, CDR2 YYNGEE. The CDR3 has 15 amino acids. Trimming removed 0 bases at V and 0 bases at J, with 9 bases between. In nucleotides, the CDR3 is TGTGCCAGCAGCGTAGTGGGCAGAGACCAAGAGACCCAGTACTTC. As protein: CASSVVGRDQETQYF.

The CDR3 sequence: CASSGAQGAAETQYF. The CDR3 coding sequence is TGCGCCAGCAGCGGGGCCCAGGGGGCAGCGGAGACCCAGTACTTC. V is TRBV5-1 and J is TRBJ2-5; TRBD1 matches at 8 bases. From germline, CDR1 is SGHRS and CDR2 YFSETQ. The length of the CDR3 is 15 residues. The junction had 10 bases not matched to a gene; V was cut back by 4 bases and J by 5 bases.

The chain carries TRBV2 and TRBJ1-5; the D gene is possibly TRBD1 (5 bases). Germline V lookup: CDR1 SNHLY, CDR2 FYNNEI. The CDR3 runs to 14 residues. V shed 3 bases and J shed 5 bases, with 11 bases lying between them. The CDR3 sequence: CASSDRRGDQPQHF. The DNA of the CDR3 is TGTGCCAGCAGTGATAGGCGAGGGGATCAGCCCCAGCATTTT.

This chain links TRBV5-4 with TRBJ1-4; D is ambiguous. Germline-derived CDR1 and CDR2 are SGHNT and YYREEE (reference sequence). V dropped 0 bases and J dropped 6 bases, with 9 bases sitting between them. The length of the CDR3 is 14 residues. CDR3 sequence: CASSLEPVHEKLFF. CDR3 coding DNA: TGTGCCAGCAGCTTGGAGCCAGTACATGAAAAACTGTTTTTT.

The V and J genes are TRBV4-1 and TRBJ2-2, with 7 bases identical to TRBD1. CDR1 and CDR2 from the germline V gene are MGHRA and YSYEKL. The CDR3 has 18 residues. J lost 3 bases, V lost 5 bases, and 15 bases had no gene match. This chain's CDR3 is CASSFTPGQPRDTGELFF. The CDR3 nucleotides are TGCGCCAGCAGCTTTACCCCGGGACAGCCCCGGGACACCGGGGAGCTGTTTTTT.

The chain combines TRBV6-6 with TRBJ1-1; D is unresolved. Trimming took off 7 bases at V and 5 bases at J, with 14 bases between the two ends. The CDR3 covers 13 residues. Germline CDR1 MNHNY, CDR2 SVGAGI (reference sequence). CDR3 DNA: TGTGCCAGCACCCAAGTACCGAGGACTGAAGCTTTCTTT. Protein sequence: CASTQVPRTEAFF.

Written as DNA, the CDR3 is TGTGCCAGCAGTGACCCGGACAGGGACACCGGGGAGCTGTTTTTT. This sequence encodes CASSDPDRDTGELFF. The chain links TRBV25-1 to TRBJ2-2, with TRBD1 matching over 8 bases. The CDR3 contains 15 residues. CDR1 is MGHDK, CDR2 SYGVNS, per germline. The junction had 3 bases not matched to a gene; V was cut back by 3 bases and J by 3 bases. The full variable domain, with the rest looked up from reference TRBV25-1 and TRBJ2-2, is EADIYQTPRYLVIGTGKKITLECSQTMGHDKMYWYQQDPGMELHLIHYSYGVNSTEKGDLSSESTVSRIRTEHFPLTLESARPSHTSQYLCASSDPDRDTGELFFGEGSRLTVL.

This clone occurred a few times. The chain couples TRBV9 to TRBJ1-6; D possibly corresponds to TRBD1 (6 bases). The CDR3 is 15 amino acids. V lost 3 bases and J lost 7, with 14 bases in between. Germline V CDR1 and CDR2: SGDLS, YYNGEE. CDR3 in amino acids: CASSGTQGWNSPLHF. The CDR3 DNA follows: TGTGCCAGCAGCGGAACACAGGGATGGAATTCACCCCTCCACTTT.

This rearrangement joins TRBV6-5 to TRBJ1-4, with D unresolved. The CDR3 is 14 amino acids. Germline values: CDR1 MNHEY, CDR2 SVGAGI. V was shortened by 0 bases and J by 5 bases, with 7 bases between the two germline ends. The CDR3 protein is CASSYSRPNEKLFF. CDR3 in DNA: TGTGCCAGCAGTTACTCCCGACCGAATGAAAAACTGTTTTTT.

V is TRBV28 and J is TRBJ2-3, with no clear D. The CDR3 has 12 amino acids. From germline, CDR1 is MDHEN and CDR2 SYDVKM. The V gene lost 6 bases and the J gene lost 3 bases, with 7 bases spanning the gap. The CDR3 reads CASSTLTDTQYF. The CDR3 DNA is TGTGCCAGCAGCACACTTACAGATACGCAGTATTTT.

V gene TRBV11-2 combines with J gene TRBJ1-1; 7 nucleotides align to TRBD1. In germline, CDR1 is SGHAT, CDR2 FQNNGV. Trimming took 0 bases from V and 3 from J; bases not matched to a gene: 7. This CDR3 is 16 amino acids long. The CDR3 nucleotides are TGTGCCAGCAGCTTAGATATAAGGGGGCAGGACACTGAAGCTTTCTTT. Protein sequence: CASSLDIRGQDTEAFF.

The chain links TRBV6-1 to TRBJ2-7, with TRBD2 identical over 10 bases. The CDR3 is made up of 15 amino acids. V lost 2 bases to trimming and J lost 4 bases; unmatched junction nucleotides: 5. Per germline, CDR1 MNHNS and CDR2 SASEGT. CDR3 nucleotide sequence: TGTGCCAGCAGTGAATCTAGCGGGGGAGGGTACGAGCAGTACGTC. This sequence encodes CASSESSGGGYEQYV.

The genes are TRBV5-6 and TRBJ1-1, with no clear D. The CDR3 spans 15 residues. Germline assignment: CDR1 SGHDT and CDR2 YYEEEE. The V gene lost 2 bases and the J gene lost 1 base, with 12 bases spanning the gap. The CDR3 here is CASSLTLPENTEAFF. The CDR3 DNA reads as TGTGCCAGCAGCTTAACCCTTCCGGAGAACACTGAAGCTTTCTTT.